These T cell receptor beta chains were read from a single sample in a study of shared clonotypes between healthy human individuals. TCRdb's copy holds only in-frame clones and misses some; the assay was immunoSEQ multiplex PCR. The sample yields millions of clones, about 92% seen once. Sequenced material: naive CD4+ T cells sorted from blood. These TCRs come from a young man in good health. CDR3s include the opening cysteine and the closing phenylalanine or tryptophan. A D gene is named only where the DNA matches it firmly. Expanded clones get a size class; other rows say once, few or many, or leave the size out.

. | TRBJ1-6 | . | TRBV9 | TGTGCCAGCAGCGGGGGGGACCTCGTGGGTAATTCACCCCTCCACTTT | CASSGGDLVGNSPLHF
. | TRBJ1-1 | TRBD1 | TRBV27 | TGTGCCAGCAGCCAGGACAGGGGGAACACTGAAGCTTTCTTT | CASSQDRGNTEAFF
. | TRBJ2-3 | TRBD2 | TRBV6-5 | TGTGCCAGCAGTAGTAGCGGGAGGACTCTAAATACGCAGTATTTT | CASSSSGRTLNTQYF
. | TRBJ1-5 | . | TRBV30 | TGCGGGTATTCCGGGACAAACAGCAATCAGCCCCAGCATTTT | CGYSGTNSNQPQHF
. | TRBJ2-5 | TRBD1 | TRBV2 | TGTGCCAGCAGTGAAGCGCTACAGGGGATTCTTGGGACCCAGTACTTC | CASSEALQGILGTQYF
. | TRBJ2-2 | . | TRBV18 | TGTGCCAGCTCACCAAACCCGGGGGCTAGGACCGGGGAGCTGTTTTTT | CASSPNPGARTGELFF
few | TRBJ1-1 | . | TRBV18 | TGTGCCAGCTCACCAAAAGACAGGCCAACCCTGGTGAACACTGAAGCTTTCTTT | CASSPKDRPTLVNTEAFF
. | TRBJ2-2 | TRBD2 | TRBV5-1 | TGCGCCAGCAGCCCAACTAGCGGGGGGGCGAACACCGGGGAGCTGTTTTTT | CASSPTSGGANTGELFF
. | TRBJ1-2 | . | TRBV19 | TGTGCCAGTAGTACCGGACCAGAGCGATTAGACACCTTC | CASSTGPERLDTF
. | TRBJ1-2 | . | TRBV5-6 | TGTGCCAGCAGGAGAAGGGACTATGGCTACACCTTC | CASRRRDYGYTF
. | TRBJ2-3 | . | TRBV10-3 | TGTGCCATCAGTGAGGGCGGGTTCGGCACAGATACGCAGTATTTT | CAISEGGFGTDTQYF
. | TRBJ1-5 | TRBD1 | TRBV28 | TGTGCCAGCAGTTTGGTCCCGGGACAGGGGGCTATCCAGCCCCAGCATTTT | CASSLVPGQGAIQPQHF
. | TRBJ1-2 | TRBD1 | TRBV6-4 | TGTGCCACCTTTACTAACCAACACAGGGGAGGTGGCTACACCTTC | CATFTNQHRGGGYTF
. | TRBJ2-1 | TRBD2 | TRBV5-1 | TGCGCCAGCAGCACAGGGACTAGCGCCGAGCAGTTCTTC | CASSTGTSAEQFF
. | TRBJ2-5 | . | TRBV5-1 | TGCGCCAGCAGCTTGGCCCAAGGGGACGCGGAGACCCAGTACTTC | CASSLAQGDAETQYF
. | TRBJ1-1 | . | TRBV19 | TGTGCCAGTAGTATCATCATGGGCACTGAAGCTTTCTTT | CASSIIMGTEAFF
few | TRBJ1-1 | . | TRBV30 | TGTGCCTGGAGGGCGACAGGTGGGGCTTTCTTT | CAWRATGGAFF
. | TRBJ2-5 | TRBD2 | TRBV18 | TGTGCCAGCTCACCACCACTAGCGGGGGCCCCCACGCCGGAGACCCAGTACTTC | CASSPPLAGAPTPETQYF
. | TRBJ1-2 | TRBD1 | TRBV6-5 | TGTGCCAGCAGCTCGACAGGGGCCTATGGCTACACCTTC | CASSSTGAYGYTF
. | TRBJ2-7 | . | TRBV6-1 | TGTGCCAGCCCAGTGAACAATGGGTACGAGCAGTACTTC | CASPVNNGYEQYF
once | TRBJ2-1 | . | TRBV7-2 | TGTGCCAGCAGCTTCCTCCATAGCGGAACCTACAATGAGCAGTTCTTC | CASSFLHSGTYNEQFF
. | TRBJ1-4 | TRBD1 | TRBV5-1 | TGCGCCAGCAGCCCTGGCCCGACAGGGGGCGGTGAAAAACTGTTTTTT | CASSPGPTGGGEKLFF
. | TRBJ1-5 | TRBD1 | TRBV30 | TGTGCCTGGGGGACAGGGAGGAATCAGCCCCAGCATTTT | CAWGTGRNQPQHF
. | TRBJ1-4 | . | TRBV18 | TGTGCCAGCTCACCGAGAGGGGGTGAAAAACTGTTTTTT | CASSPRGGEKLFF
. | TRBJ2-2 | . | TRBV11-1 | TGTGCCAGCAGCTTTAGGGGTCGGGGGAGCACCGGGGAGCTGTTTTTT | CASSFRGRGSTGELFF
few | TRBJ1-1 | . | TRBV9 | TGTGCCAGCAGCCCCGCTTGGACGAGGGGAACTGAAGCTTTCTTT | CASSPAWTRGTEAFF